The 6 T cell receptor beta chains in this list originate from one sample, sequenced in a study of blood T cell repertoires in COVID-19. Only in-frame clones appear in the TCRdb table, and some are missing; sequencing was by immunoSEQ multiplex PCR. The sample includes some 170,000 clones, roughly 89% seen only once; the top ten take 3% to 4.5%. The sample taken for sequencing was peripheral blood. The receptors shown here come from an older woman who had recovered from COVID-19.

V and J are TRBV5-1 and TRBJ2-1; the match to TRBD2 covers 7 bases. The CDR3 extends over 14 amino acids. CDR1 and CDR2 from the germline V gene are SGHRS and YFSETQ. J was trimmed by 4 bases and V by 4 bases; bases with no gene match: 5. In nucleotides, the CDR3 is TGCGCCAGCAGCCTCGGGACTACTTACAATGAGCAGTTCTTC. This gives the protein CASSLGTTYNEQFF.

The CDR3 loop is CASSPETGGYGYTF. CDR3 nucleotides: TGTGCCAGCTCCCCCGAGACAGGAGGCTATGGCTACACCTTC. The chain employs TRBV18 and TRBJ1-2; tentatively, D is TRBD1 (6 bases). V was trimmed by 6 bases and J by 4 bases, leaving 15 bases between them. Germline V gene sequence: CDR1 KGHSH, CDR2 LQKENI. The CDR3 is 14 residues long.

The CDR3 bases are TGTGCCAGCAGAGGACTAGGTTTGCCCACCGGGGAGCTGTTTTTT. Its protein is CASRGLGLPTGELFF. The chain uses TRBV6-5 and TRBJ2-2, with 7 bases aligning to TRBD2. The CDR3 is made up of 15 amino acids. V gave up 6 bases and J gave up 4 bases; unmatched junction bases: 8. Per germline, CDR1 MNHEY and CDR2 SVGAGI.

This chain joins TRBV18 and TRBJ2-3; TRBD2 aligns across 10 bases. V dropped 6 bases and J dropped 0; count of bases not matched to a gene: 3. The CDR3 has 15 residues. Germline CDR1 and CDR2: KGHSH and LQKENI. CDR3 loop: CASSRTSGSTDTQYF. CDR3 in DNA: TGTGCCAGCTCTCGGACTAGCGGTAGCACAGATACGCAGTATTTT.

The V gene is TRBV4-2, the J gene TRBJ2-7; TRBD1 is a possible D gene (6 bases). The CDR3 is 16 amino acids. V lost 1 base, J lost 1 base, and 14 bases lay in between. Looked up from germline, CDR1 is LGHNA and CDR2 is YNFKEQ. In DNA, the CDR3 is TGTGCCAGCAGCCAAGTGACAGGCGATTCATCCTACGAGCAGTACTTC. As protein: CASSQVTGDSSYEQYF.

V usage is TRBV6-4 and J usage is TRBJ2-3; 7 bases fit TRBD2. The CDR3 length is 13 residues. Trimming removed 8 bases from V and 5 bases from J; junction bases left unmatched: 7. The germline V gene encodes CDR1 MRHNA and CDR2 SNTAGT. CDR3 loop: CASPAGVLDTQYF. For the CDR3, the DNA is TGTGCCAGCCCTGCGGGGGTCTTAGATACGCAGTATTTT.